This TCR beta chain was sequenced during a study of T-cell reconstitution after alpha-beta-depleted transplantation in children. During its preparation, the TCRbeta library received unique molecular identifiers. TCRdb re-analysed the PCR reads in MiXCR, keeping a single row per CDR3 protein. The sample comprises 600,000 to 700,000 distinct CDR3 sequences, around a sixth of which are singletons, and 0.85% to 1.3% rests with the top ten. The germline V gene encodes CDR1 MNHEY and CDR2 SMNVEV (reference sequence). There are 13 residues in the CDR3. With regard to this clonotype: Relative to the germline gene, one junction end is altered; a read error may explain this.

The rearrangement links TRBV27 to TRBJ1-1, with D uncertain. The sequencing used PBMCs from the stem cell graft donor, collected from the stem cell graft. The origin of this receptor is a human donor who donated a stem cell graft to a child with acute myeloid leukemia. The CDR3 DNA is TGTGCCAGCAGTTTGAACCTGAACACTGAAGATTTCTTT. This codes for CASSLNLNTEDFF.